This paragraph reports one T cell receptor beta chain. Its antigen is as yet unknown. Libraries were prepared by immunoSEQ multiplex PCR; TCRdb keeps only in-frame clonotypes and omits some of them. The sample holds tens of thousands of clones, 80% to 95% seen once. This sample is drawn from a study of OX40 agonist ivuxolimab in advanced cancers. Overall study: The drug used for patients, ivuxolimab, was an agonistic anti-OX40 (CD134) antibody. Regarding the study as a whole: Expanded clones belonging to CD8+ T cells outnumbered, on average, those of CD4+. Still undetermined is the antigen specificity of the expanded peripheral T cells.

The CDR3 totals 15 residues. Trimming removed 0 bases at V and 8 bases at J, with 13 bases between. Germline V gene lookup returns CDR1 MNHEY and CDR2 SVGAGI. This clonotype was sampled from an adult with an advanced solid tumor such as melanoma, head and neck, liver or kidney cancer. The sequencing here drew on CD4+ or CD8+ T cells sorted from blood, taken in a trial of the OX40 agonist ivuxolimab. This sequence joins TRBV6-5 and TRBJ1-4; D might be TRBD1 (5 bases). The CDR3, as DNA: TGTGCCAGCAGTTACTCGCAGGGAGGGACCGAAAAACTGTTTTTT. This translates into CASSYSQGGTEKLFF.